One sample yielded the 6 T cell receptor beta chains listed below, sequenced in a study of TIL therapy for anti-PD-1-resistant metastatic lung cancer. The immunoSEQ assay was v3. Assay used: immunoSEQ multiplex PCR; TCRdb lists only in-frame clones, some missing. The repertoire holds some 57,000 clones, with roughly 84% as singletons. Time point: pre-treatment sample, taken before nivolumab and TIL therapy. The starting material was blood, obtained at baseline. These receptors came from a person between 25 and 80 years old with non-small cell lung cancer.

A few counts support this clone. The chain combines TRBV15 with TRBJ1-6; TRBD1 aligns across 7 bases. V shed 4 bases and J 6 bases; nucleotides not matched to a gene: 3. This CDR3 region has 14 residues. The germline V gene has CDR1 LNHNV and CDR2 YYDKDF (reference sequence). CDR3 in DNA: TGTGCCACCAGCATTAGACAGGGTAATTCACCCCTCCACTTT. It codes for CATSIRQGNSPLHF.

This clone was detected only once. J is TRBJ1-3 and V is TRBV7-9; D is unresolved. Germline V gene sequence: CDR1 SEHNR, CDR2 FQNEAQ (reference sequence). V was pared by 1 base and J by 11 bases, with 12 bases between. The CDR3 runs to 13 residues. CDR3 sequence reads: CASSLDPRSAIYF. The CDR3, as DNA: TGTGCCAGCAGCTTAGATCCCAGGTCCGCCATATATTTT. Supplemented by reference TRBV7-9 and TRBJ1-3, the full variable domain reads DTGVSQNPRHKITKRGQNVTFRCDPISEHNRLYWYRQTLGQGPEFLTYFQNEAQLEKSRLLSDRFSAERPKGSFSTLEIQRTEQGDSAMYLCASSLDPRSAIYFGEGSWLTVV.

The chain combines TRBV20-1 with TRBJ1-2; D may be TRBD1 (5 bases). The CDR3 covers 13 residues. V lost 3 bases and J lost 8, with 16 bases in between. CDR1 and CDR2 (germline): DFQATT, SNEGSKA (reference sequence). CDR3 nucleotide sequence: TGCAGTGCTAGTTCCAGGGATAAGGGAGGCTACACCTTC. Translation gives CSASSRDKGGYTF.

Written as DNA, the CDR3 is TGTGCCAGCAGCGTAGCGACATCTGTTAATGAAAAACTGTTTTTT. It codes for CASSVATSVNEKLFF. The chain has TRBV9 and TRBJ1-4; D remains unclear. The CDR3 covers 15 residues. CDR1 SGDLS and CDR2 YYNGEE come from the germline V gene. Trimming cost V 0 bases and J 4 bases, with 10 bases left between them.

V usage is TRBV19 and J usage is TRBJ1-1, with D maybe TRBD1 (5 bases). The CDR3 has 17 amino acids. Trimming took off 3 bases at V and 1 base at J, with 18 bases between the two ends. Germline CDR1 LNHDA, CDR2 SQIVND (reference sequence). This CDR3 reads CASSIEGRGRQNTEAFF. CDR3 DNA: TGTGCCAGTAGTATCGAGGGAAGGGGCAGGCAGAACACTGAAGCTTTCTTT. The whole variable domain, remainder taken from reference TRBV19 and TRBJ1-1, is DGGITQSPKYLFRKEGQNVTLSCEQNLNHDAMYWYRQDPGQGLRLIYYSQIVNDFQKGDIAEGYSVSREKKESFPLTVTSAQKNPTAFYLCASSIEGRGRQNTEAFFGQGTRLTVV.

The chain has TRBV6-5 and TRBJ2-7; D is unresolved. This CDR3 spans 13 amino acids. Germline V gene data show CDR1 as MNHEY and CDR2 as SVGAGI. The V end was cut by 0 bases, the J end by 2 bases, with 5 bases between. The CDR3 loop reads CASSYSSTYEQYF. The CDR3 region has the DNA TGTGCCAGCAGTTACTCCTCTACCTACGAGCAGTACTTC.